This T cell receptor (beta chain) was retrieved from a study of T-cell reconstitution after alpha-beta-depleted transplantation in children (dated by TCRdb to about 2016). Background for the entire study: T-cell immune reconstitution after TCRalphabeta/CD19-depleted allogeneic hematopoietic cell transplantation in children was quantitatively tracked in the study by means of TCR repertoire profiling.

The library was prepared using PCR. The reads were generated on an Illumina HiSeq 2500. TCR library preparation used molecular barcoding, with unique molecular identifiers applied to normalize quantification of the TCRbeta repertoire. Starting from the raw public reads, TCRdb applied fastp trimming at Q25, assembled clones with MiXCR and retained in-frame beta chains. CDR3 protein duplicates are merged, each entry listing the most common genes and DNA. The table for this sample lists 600,000 to 800,000 distinct CDR3 sequences; around 13% of them were counted only once. The ten largest account for 0.79% of the sample. The label giving this sample's treatment or condition can be read as: allogeneic hematopoietic cell transplantation with graft depleted of TCRalphabeta T cells and CD19 B cells. TCRalphabeta/CD19-depleted allogeneic hematopoietic cell grafts were given to the transplant recipients, all of whom were children.

The CDR3 holds 17 amino acids from the cysteine to the phenylalanine. The kept DNA is CDR3 alone, 51 bases in frame from the first base. The germline V end is reduced by 4 bases and the J end by 3 bases; junction bases left unmatched: 13. CDR1 SGHRS and CDR2 YFSETQ were looked up in the germline V gene. This clonotype has just a few counts. Its antigen is currently not known. No base quality information exists; no much larger clone differs at one position. The research as a whole found: About two months after transplant, the apparently early recovery of alphabetaT-cell counts reportedly depended on just several hundred clones that had expanded rapidly and came from non-depleted graft cells. The frequencies of hyperexpanded clones fell over the following months, and after one year, T-cell counts and TCRbeta diversity were mostly attributed to newly produced T cells. In some patients, the high TCRbeta diversity seen at day 60 was put down to recipient T cells and intrathymic progenitors that had survived conditioning.

This clonotype was obtained from a girl aged 2-10 years with congenital amegakaryocytic thrombocytopenia, due to receive a stem cell transplant. The source was PBMCs, collected before TCRalphabeta/CD19-depleted stem cell transplant. Recombination connected TRBV5-1 to TRBJ2-3, with 8 bases in between that match TRBD2. The CDR3 in this case is CASSPIRAGGSTDTQYF. The DNA sequence is TGCGCCAGCAGCCCGATCCGGGCGGGAGGATCTACAGATACGCAGTATTTT.